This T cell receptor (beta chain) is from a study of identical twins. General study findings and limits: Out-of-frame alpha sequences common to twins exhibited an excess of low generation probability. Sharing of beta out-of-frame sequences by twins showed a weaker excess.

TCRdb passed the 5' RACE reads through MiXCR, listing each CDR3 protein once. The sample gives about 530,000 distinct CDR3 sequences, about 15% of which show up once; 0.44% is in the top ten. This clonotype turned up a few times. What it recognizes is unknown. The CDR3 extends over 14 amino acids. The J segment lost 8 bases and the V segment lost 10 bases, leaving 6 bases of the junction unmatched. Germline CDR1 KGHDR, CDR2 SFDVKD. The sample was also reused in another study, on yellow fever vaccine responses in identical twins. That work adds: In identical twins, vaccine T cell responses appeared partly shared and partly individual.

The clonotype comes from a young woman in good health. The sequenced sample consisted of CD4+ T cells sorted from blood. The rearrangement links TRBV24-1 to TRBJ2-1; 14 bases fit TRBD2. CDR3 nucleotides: TGTGCCACAACCGGGACTAGCGGGAGCTATGAGCAGTTCTTC. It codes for CATTGTSGSYEQFF.